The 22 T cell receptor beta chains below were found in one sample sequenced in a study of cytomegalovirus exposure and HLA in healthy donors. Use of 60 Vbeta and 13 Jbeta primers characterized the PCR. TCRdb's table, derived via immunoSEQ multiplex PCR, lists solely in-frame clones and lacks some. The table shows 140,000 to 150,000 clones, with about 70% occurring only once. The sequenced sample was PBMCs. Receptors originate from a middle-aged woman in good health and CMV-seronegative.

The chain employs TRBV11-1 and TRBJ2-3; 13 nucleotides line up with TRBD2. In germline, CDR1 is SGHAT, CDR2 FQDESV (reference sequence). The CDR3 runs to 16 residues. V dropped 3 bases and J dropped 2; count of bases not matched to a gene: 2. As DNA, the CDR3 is TGTGCCAGCAGCTTGGGACTAGCGGGAATCACAGATACGCAGTATTTT. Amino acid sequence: CASSLGLAGITDTQYF.

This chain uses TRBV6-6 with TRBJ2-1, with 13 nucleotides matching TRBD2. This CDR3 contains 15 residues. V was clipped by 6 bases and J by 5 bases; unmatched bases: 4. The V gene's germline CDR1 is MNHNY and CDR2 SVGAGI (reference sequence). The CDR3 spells CASSSGLAGDNEQFF. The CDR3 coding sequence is TGTGCCAGCAGCTCCGGACTAGCGGGGGACAATGAGCAGTTCTTC.

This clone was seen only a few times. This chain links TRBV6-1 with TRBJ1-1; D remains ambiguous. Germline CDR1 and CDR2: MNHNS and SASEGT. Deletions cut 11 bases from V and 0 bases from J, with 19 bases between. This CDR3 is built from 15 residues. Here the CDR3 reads CAYKRQTAMNTEAFF. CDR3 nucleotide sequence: TGTGCCTATAAAAGGCAAACAGCCATGAACACTGAAGCTTTCTTT.

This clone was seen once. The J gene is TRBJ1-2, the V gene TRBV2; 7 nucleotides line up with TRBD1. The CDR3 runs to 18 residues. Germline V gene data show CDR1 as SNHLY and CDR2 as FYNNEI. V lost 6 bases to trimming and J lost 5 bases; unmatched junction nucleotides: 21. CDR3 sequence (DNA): TGTGCCAGCAGGGGACAGAGTCTAACTGTTTGTCCCCGGTATGGCTACACCTTC. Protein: CASRGQSLTVCPRYGYTF.

CDR3 DNA sequence: TGTGCCAGCGGCCCGGGACAGTCGATCGAGCAGTACTTC. Translation: CASGPGQSIEQYF. The chain couples TRBV2 to TRBJ2-7; 7 nucleotides align to TRBD1. V lost 8 bases to trimming and J lost 6 bases; unmatched junction nucleotides: 10. CDR1 and CDR2 from the germline V gene are SNHLY and FYNNEI. The CDR3 extends over 13 amino acids.

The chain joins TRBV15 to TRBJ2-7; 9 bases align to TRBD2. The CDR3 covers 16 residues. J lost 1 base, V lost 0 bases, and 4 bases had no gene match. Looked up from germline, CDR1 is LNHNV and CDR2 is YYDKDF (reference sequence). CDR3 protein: CATSRDRLAVSYEQYF. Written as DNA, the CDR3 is TGTGCCACCAGCAGAGATCGACTAGCGGTATCCTACGAGCAGTACTTC.

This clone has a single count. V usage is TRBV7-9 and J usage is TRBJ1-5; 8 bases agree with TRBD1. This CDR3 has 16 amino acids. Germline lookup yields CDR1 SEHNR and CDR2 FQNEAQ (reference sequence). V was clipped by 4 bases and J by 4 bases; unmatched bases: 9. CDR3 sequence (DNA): TGTGCCAGCAGCTCCGTAACAGGGGACAGGAATCAGCCCCAGCATTTT. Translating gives CASSSVTGDRNQPQHF.

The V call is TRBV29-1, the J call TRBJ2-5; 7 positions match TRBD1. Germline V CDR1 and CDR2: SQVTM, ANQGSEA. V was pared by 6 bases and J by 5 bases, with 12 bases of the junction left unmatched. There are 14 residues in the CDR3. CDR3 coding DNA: TGCAGCGTCGGCAGGGGGATCGGGATGGAGACCCAGTACTTC. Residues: CSVGRGIGMETQYF.

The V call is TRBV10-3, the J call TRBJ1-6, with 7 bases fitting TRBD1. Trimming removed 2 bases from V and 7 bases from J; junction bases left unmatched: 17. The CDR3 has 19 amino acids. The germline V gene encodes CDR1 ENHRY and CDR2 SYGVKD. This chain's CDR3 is CAISEGVILTGRLNSPLHF. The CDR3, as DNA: TGTGCCATCAGTGAGGGGGTTATTTTGACAGGGAGGTTAAATTCACCCCTCCACTTT.

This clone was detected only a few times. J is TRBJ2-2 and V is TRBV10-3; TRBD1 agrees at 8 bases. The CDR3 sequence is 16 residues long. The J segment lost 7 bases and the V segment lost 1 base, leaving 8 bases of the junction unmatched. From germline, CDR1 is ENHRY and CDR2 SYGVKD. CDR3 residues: CAISELRGQGGGELFF. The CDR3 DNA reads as TGTGCCATCAGTGAGTTACGAGGACAGGGTGGCGGGGAGCTGTTTTTT.

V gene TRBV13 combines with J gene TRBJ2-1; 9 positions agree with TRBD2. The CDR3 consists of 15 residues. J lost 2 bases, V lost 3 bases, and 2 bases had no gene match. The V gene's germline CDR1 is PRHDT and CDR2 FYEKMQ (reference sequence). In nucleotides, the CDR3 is TGTGCCAGCAGCTTCTTAGCGGGGGCCTACAATGAGCAGTTCTTC. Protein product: CASSFLAGAYNEQFF.

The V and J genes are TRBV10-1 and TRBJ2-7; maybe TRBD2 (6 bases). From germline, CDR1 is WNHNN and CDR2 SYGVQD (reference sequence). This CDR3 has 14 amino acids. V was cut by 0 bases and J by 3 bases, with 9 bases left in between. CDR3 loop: CASSESGLRYEQYF. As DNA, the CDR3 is TGCGCCAGCAGTGAGTCGGGACTTCGCTACGAGCAGTACTTC.

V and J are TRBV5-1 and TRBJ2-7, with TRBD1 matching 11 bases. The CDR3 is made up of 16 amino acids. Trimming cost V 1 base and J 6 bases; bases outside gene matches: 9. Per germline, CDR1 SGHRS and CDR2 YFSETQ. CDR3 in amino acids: CASSLLPGTGGREQYF. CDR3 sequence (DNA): TGCGCCAGCAGCTTGTTACCCGGGACAGGGGGACGCGAGCAGTACTTC. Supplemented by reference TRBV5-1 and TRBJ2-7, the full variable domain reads KAGVTQTPRYLIKTRGQQVTLSCSPISGHRSVSWYQQTPGQGLQFLFEYFSETQRNKGNFPGRFSGRQFSNSRSEMNVSTLELGDSALYLCASSLLPGTGGREQYFGPGTRLTVT.

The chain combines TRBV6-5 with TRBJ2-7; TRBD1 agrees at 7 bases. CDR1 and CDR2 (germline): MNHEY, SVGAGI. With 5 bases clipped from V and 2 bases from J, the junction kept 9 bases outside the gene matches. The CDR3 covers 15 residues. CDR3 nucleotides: TGTGCCAGCAGTCGGCAGGGGGTGCTGGCCTACGAGCAGTACTTC. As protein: CASSRQGVLAYEQYF.

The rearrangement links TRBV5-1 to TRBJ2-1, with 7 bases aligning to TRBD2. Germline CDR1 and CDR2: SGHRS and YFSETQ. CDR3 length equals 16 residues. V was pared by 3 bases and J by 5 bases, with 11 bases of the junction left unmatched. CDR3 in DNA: TGCGCCAGCAGCTCCACCAGGGCGGGGGTTGACAATGAGCAGTTCTTC. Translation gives CASSSTRAGVDNEQFF.

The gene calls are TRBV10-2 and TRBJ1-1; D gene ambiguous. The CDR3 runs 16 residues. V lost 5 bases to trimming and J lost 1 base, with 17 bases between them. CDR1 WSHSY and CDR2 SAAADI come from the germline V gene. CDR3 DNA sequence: TGCGCCAGCAGTAAGGTAGTCTTAGCGCAGAACACTGAAGCTTTCTTT. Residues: CASSKVVLAQNTEAFF.

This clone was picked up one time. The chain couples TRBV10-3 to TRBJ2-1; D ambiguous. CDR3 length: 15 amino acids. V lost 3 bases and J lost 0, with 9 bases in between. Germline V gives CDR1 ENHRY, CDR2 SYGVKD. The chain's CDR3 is CAISDDPGSYNEQFF. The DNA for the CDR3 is TGTGCCATCAGTGACGATCCAGGCTCCTACAATGAGCAGTTCTTC.

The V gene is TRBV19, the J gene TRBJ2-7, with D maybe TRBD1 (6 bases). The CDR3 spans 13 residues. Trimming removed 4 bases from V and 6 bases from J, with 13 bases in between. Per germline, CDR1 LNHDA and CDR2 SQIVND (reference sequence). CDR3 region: CASSKPGDGEQYF. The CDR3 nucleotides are TGTGCCAGTAGTAAACCAGGGGACGGCGAGCAGTACTTC.

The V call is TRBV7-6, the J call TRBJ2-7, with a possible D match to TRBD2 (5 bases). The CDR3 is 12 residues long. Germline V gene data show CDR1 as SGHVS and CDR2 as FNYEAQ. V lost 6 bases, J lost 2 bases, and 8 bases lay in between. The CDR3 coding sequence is TGTGCCAGCAGTCCCGGGGCCTACGAGCAGTACTTC. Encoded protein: CASSPGAYEQYF. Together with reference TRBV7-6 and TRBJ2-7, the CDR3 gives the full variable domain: GAGVSQSPRYKVTKRGQDVALRCDPISGHVSLYWYRQALGQGPEFLTYFNYEAQQDKSGLPNDRFSAERPEGSISTLTIQRTEQRDSAMYRCASSPGAYEQYFGPGTRLTVT.

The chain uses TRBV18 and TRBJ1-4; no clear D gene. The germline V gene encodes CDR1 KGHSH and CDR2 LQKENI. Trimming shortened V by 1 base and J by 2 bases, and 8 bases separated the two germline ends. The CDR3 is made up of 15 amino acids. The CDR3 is CASSPRMGTNEKLFF. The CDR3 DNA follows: TGTGCCAGCTCACCACGAATGGGCACTAATGAAAAACTGTTTTTT.

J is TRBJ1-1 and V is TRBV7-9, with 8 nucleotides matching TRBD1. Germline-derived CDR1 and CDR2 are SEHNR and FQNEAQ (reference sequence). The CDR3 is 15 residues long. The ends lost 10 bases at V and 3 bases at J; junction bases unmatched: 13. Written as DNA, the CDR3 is TGTGCCACCGAACAGGGGGGGGAGACAGACACTGAAGCTTTCTTT. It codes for CATEQGGETDTEAFF.

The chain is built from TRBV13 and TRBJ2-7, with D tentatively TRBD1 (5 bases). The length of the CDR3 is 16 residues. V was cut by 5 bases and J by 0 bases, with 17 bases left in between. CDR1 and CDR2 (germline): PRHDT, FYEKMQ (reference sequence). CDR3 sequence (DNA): TGTGCCAGCAGCGCCAAGACAGCCCCGAGCTCCTACGAGCAGTACTTC. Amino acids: CASSAKTAPSSYEQYF.